The present TCR beta chain was sequenced within a study of T cell repertoires in aging, cancer and after chemotherapy. Study results and caveats: Immunological memory after chemotherapy cannot be judged from the repertoire data. In each cancer cohort, median generation probability increased across chemotherapy, suggesting thymic output rebounded.

This CDR3 spans 15 amino acids. With 2 bases clipped from V and 4 bases from J, the junction kept 6 bases outside the gene matches. Germline V gives CDR1 SQVTM, CDR2 ANQGSEA. TCR beta rearrangements were amplified from peripheral blood genomic DNA. Multiplex touch-down PCR with TRB-A/B primers amplified rearranged V-D-J TRB sequences. TCRdb ran MiXCR on the multiplex PCR reads and lists one entry per CDR3 protein. The sample contains approximately 840 distinct CDR3 sequences, about 32% of which appear only once. This clonotype qualifies as large. Its antigen is as yet unknown. The receptor was isolated from a human donor with a solid tumor. The V call is TRBV29-1, the J call TRBJ2-3; 10 bases align to TRBD1. The specimen sequenced was blood. The CDR3 nucleotides are TGCAGCGTTGAACCGACAGGGGGCGAGGCAGATACGCAGTATTTT. It encodes CSVEPTGGEADTQYF.